This entry describes one TCR beta chain. The data stem from a study of blood T cell repertoires in COVID-19. Overall study context: Some COVID-19 samples were acute and others convalescent; all came from the United States, Italy and Spain. The cDNA or gDNA used as material had been derived from T cells, B-cell-depleted T cells, or PBMCs.

V dropped 2 bases and J dropped 4 bases, with 2 bases sitting between them. Germline loops: CDR1 KGHSH, CDR2 LQKENI. CDR3 length: 12 residues. Original processing notes: Nucleated cell number was recorded as an estimate derived from reference gene primer amplification. Sequencing was performed with immunoSEQ multiplex PCR; in TCRdb, only in-frame clones are kept and a portion is missing. The V and J calls and clone size are taken from that table; D and trimming were inferred from the DNA. The repertoire has 200,000 to 300,000 clones, roughly four fifths of them found once; the top ten carry approximately 4.5%.

The chain recombines TRBV18 with TRBJ1-4; D unresolved. The source of this sequence is a woman between 70 and 85 years old with acute or convalescent COVID-19. Specimen: peripheral blood. CDR3: CASSPYNEKLFF. CDR3 nucleotides: TGTGCCAGCTCACCATATAATGAAAAACTGTTTTTT.